Listed below are T cell receptor beta chains from one sample, sequenced in a study of OX40 agonist ivuxolimab in advanced cancers. This table comes from immunoSEQ multiplex PCR, and its TCRdb copy is limited to in-frame clones, with some not included. This sample yields 30,000 to 45,000 clones, of which over 80% are seen a single time; 32% belongs to the top ten. Sequenced here: CD4+ or CD8+ T cells sorted from blood, sampled in a trial of the OX40 agonist ivuxolimab. These receptors originate from an adult with an advanced solid tumor such as melanoma, head and neck, liver or kidney cancer. CDR3s include the opening cysteine and the closing phenylalanine or tryptophan. Not all rows give a size; the values are once, few, many and, for expanded clones, a class.

v_gene,abundance,j_gene,len,CDR3aa
TRBV19,-,TRBJ2-5,14,CASSTSDHRETQYF
TRBV4-2,once,TRBJ2-3,21,CASSQEGSPGLAGWHTDTQYF
TRBV28,once,TRBJ2-2,13,CASSPDSTGELFF
TRBV25-1,few,TRBJ1-1,12,CASSELGGEAFF
TRBV5-8,-,TRBJ2-5,16,CASSAGDRTVAETQYF
TRBV9,-,TRBJ1-1,14,CASSAGHLNTEAFF
TRBV6-1,-,TRBJ1-1,13,CASDMTGNTEAFF
TRBV2,-,TRBJ2-7,13,CASSVNLQDEQYF
TRBV2,few,TRBJ1-6,16,CASSRSATGTGSPLHF
TRBV18,-,TRBJ2-7,15,CASSPPTGPAGEQYF
TRBV19,-,TRBJ2-3,13,CASSSPDTDTQYF
TRBV6-1,-,TRBJ1-2,15,CASSESTDTPYGYTF
TRBV5-1,-,TRBJ2-5,15,CASSSRGGGQETQYF
TRBV9,-,TRBJ1-3,19,CASSVGGRTVKSSGNTIYF
TRBV4-1,once,TRBJ2-6,16,CASSQLDRAGANVLTF
TRBV5-6,-,TRBJ2-7,11,CASSLEYEQYF
TRBV6-1,-,TRBJ2-3,16,CASSDPSGMGIDTQYF
TRBV4-1,-,TRBJ2-2,15,CASSRDLDLTGELFF
TRBV9,-,TRBJ2-3,14,CASSLPMRADTQYF
TRBV5-6,-,TRBJ1-1,15,CASSLLSGGNTEAFF
TRBV6-5,-,TRBJ2-5,15,CASSYGRGEQETQYF
TRBV7-7,once,TRBJ1-1,16,CASSAHAAGGIAEAFF
TRBV14,once,TRBJ2-1,15,CASSQGGGAYNEQFF
TRBV5-8,-,TRBJ1-3,16,CASSLVGRGVGNTIYF
TRBV7-6,-,TRBJ2-7,15,CASSPRTEASYEQYF
TRBV11-2,-,TRBJ2-3,15,CASSLNPRGSDTQYF
TRBV7-2,-,TRBJ2-7,15,CASSLSQIPSYEQYF
TRBV18,-,TRBJ1-3,17,CASSPVGQGTYGNTIYF
TRBV7-9,-,TRBJ2-1,18,CASSLSSSGRFAYNEQFF
TRBV29-1,-,TRBJ2-1,14,CSPEGLAVLNEQFF
TRBV4-1,-,-,16,CASSQNWGERSYEQYF
TRBV19,-,TRBJ1-5,16,CASSPYATGNRQPQHF